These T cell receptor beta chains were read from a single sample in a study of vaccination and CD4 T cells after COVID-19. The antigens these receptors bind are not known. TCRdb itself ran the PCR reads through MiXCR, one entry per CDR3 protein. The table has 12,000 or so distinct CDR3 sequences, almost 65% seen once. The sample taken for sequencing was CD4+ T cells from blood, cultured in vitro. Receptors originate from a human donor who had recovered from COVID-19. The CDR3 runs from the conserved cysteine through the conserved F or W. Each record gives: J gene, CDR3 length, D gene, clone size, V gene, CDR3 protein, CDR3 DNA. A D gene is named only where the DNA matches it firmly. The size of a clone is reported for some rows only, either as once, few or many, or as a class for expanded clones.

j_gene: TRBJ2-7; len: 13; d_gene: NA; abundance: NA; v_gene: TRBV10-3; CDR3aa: CAISESYSYEQYF; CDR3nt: TGTGCCATCAGTGAGAGCTATTCCTACGAGCAGTACTTC
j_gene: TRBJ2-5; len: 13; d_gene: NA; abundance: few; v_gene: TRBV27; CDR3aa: CASSTGFGETQYF; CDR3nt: TGTGCCAGCAGTACAGGTTTTGGAGAGACCCAGTACTTC
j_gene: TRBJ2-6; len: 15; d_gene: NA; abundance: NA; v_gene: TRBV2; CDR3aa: CASRDTGAGANVLTF; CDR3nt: TGTGCCAGCAGAGATACAGGTGCTGGGGCCAACGTCCTGACTTTC
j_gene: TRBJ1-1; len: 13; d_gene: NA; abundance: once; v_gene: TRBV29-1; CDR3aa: CSVEGLALPEAFF; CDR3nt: TGCAGCGTTGAAGGTCTCGCTCTCCCTGAAGCTTTCTTT
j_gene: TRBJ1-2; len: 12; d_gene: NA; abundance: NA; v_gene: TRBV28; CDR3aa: CASMRDYMAYTF; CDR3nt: TGTGCCAGCATGAGGGATTATATGGCCTACACCTTC
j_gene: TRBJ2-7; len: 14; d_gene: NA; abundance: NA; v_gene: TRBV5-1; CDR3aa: CASSLAGRSYKQYF; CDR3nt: TGCGCCAGCAGCTTGGCGGGCAGATCCTACAAGCAGTACTTC
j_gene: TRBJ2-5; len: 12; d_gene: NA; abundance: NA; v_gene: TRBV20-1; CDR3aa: CSARGVGETQYF; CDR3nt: TGCAGTGCTAGAGGGGTAGGAGAGACCCAGTACTTC
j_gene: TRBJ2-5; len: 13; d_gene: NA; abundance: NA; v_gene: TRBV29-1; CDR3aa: CSVAGVGSETQYF; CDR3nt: TGCAGCGTGGCCGGGGTCGGTTCGGAGACCCAGTACTTC
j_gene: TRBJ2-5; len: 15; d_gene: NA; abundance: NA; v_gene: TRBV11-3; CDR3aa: CASSAGQTNQETQYF; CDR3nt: TGTGCCAGCAGCGCCGGACAGACCAACCAAGAGACCCAGTACTTC
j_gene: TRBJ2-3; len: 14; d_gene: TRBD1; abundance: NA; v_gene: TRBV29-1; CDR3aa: CSVQKDRTTDTQYF; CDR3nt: TGCAGCGTTCAAAAGGACAGGACCACAGATACGCAGTATTTT
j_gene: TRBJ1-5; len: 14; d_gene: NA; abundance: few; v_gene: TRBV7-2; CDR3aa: CASSLSYSNQPQHF; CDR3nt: TGTGCCAGCAGCCTAAGCTATAGCAATCAGCCCCAGCATTTT
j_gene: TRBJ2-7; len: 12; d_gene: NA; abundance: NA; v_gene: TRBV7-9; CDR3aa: CASSLGSYEQYF; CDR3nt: TGTGCCAGCAGCTTAGGAAGCTACGAGCAGTACTTC
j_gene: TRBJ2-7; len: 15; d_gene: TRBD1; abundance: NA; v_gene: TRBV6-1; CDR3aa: CASSRASGQGYEQYF; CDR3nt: TGTGCCAGCAGCCGAGCCTCGGGACAGGGTTACGAGCAGTACTTC
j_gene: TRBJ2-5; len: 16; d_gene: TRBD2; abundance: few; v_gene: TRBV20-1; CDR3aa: CSARYVAGGREETQYF; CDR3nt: TGCAGTGCTAGATACGTAGCGGGGGGGCGAGAGGAGACCCAGTACTTC
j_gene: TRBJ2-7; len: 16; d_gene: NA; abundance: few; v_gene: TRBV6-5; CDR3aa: CASSSVGGSRSYEQYF; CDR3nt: TGTGCCAGCAGTTCCGTTGGTGGTAGCCGCTCCTACGAGCAGTACTTC
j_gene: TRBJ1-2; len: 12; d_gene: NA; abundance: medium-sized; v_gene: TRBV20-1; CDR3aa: CSARNSNYGYTF; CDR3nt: TGCAGTGCTAGAAACTCTAACTATGGCTACACCTTC
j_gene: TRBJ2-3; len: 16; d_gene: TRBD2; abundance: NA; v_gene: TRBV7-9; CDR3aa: CAPGAPGGQITDTQYF; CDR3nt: TGTGCCCCCGGTGCACCGGGGGGTCAAATCACAGATACGCAGTATTTT
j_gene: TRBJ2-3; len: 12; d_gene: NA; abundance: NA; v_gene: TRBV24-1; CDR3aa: CATSDISDYHYF; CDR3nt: TGTGCCACCAGTGATATATCGGACTACCACTATTTT
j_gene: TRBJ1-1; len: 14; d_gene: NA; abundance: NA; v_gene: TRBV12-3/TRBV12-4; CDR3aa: CASSPLTGGTEAFF; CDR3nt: TGTGCCAGCAGTCCCTTGACGGGGGGCACTGAAGCTTTCTTT
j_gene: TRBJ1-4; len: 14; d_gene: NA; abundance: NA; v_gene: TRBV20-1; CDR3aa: CSATRIATNEKLFF; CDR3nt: TGCAGTGCTACTCGAATAGCAACTAATGAAAAACTGTTTTTT
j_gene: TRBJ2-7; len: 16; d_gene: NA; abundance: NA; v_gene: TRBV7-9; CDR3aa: CASSLRGTQALYEQYF; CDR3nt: TGTGCCAGCAGCTTAAGGGGGACGCAGGCCCTCTACGAGCAGTACTTC
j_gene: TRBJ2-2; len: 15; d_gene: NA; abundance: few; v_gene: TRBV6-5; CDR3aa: CASSYLPDRAGELFF; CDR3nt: TGTGCCAGCAGTTACTTGCCAGATCGCGCCGGGGAGCTGTTTTTT
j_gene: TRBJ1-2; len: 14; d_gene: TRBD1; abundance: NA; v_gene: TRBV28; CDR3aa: CASRIPGQGVGYTF; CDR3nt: TGTGCCAGCAGAATTCCGGGACAGGGGGTGGGCTACACCTTC
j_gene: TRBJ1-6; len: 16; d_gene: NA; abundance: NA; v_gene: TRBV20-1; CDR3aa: CSARDPLQSTNSPLHF; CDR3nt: TGCAGTGCTAGAGATCCCCTACAGTCAACGAATTCACCCCTCCACTTT
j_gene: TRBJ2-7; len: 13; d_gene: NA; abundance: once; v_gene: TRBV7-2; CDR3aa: CASSPSVAYEQYF; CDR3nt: TGTGCCAGCAGCCCCTCCGTGGCCTACGAGCAGTACTTC